Described below is a single T cell receptor (beta chain) sequence and its context. Its antigen is not identified. The V and J ends lost 0 bases and 3 bases respectively, with 9 bases between them. CDR1 is LGHDT and CDR2 is YNNKEL in the germline V gene (reference sequence). The CDR3 has 15 amino acids. Assay used: immunoSEQ multiplex PCR; TCRdb lists only in-frame clones, some missing. Among roughly 150,000 clones listed, 70% to 90% were seen once. This sample is part of a study of T cell responses to AZD1222 COVID-19 vaccine. General observations from the study: Recipients of AZD1222 seropositive at baseline numbered only 6 or 7.

The source was peripheral blood, collected on day 0 of MenACWY control vaccination. The receptor was derived from an adult in good health. The gene calls are TRBV3-1 (or the pseudogene TRBV3-2) and TRBJ1-3; D call uncertain. In nucleotides, the CDR3 is TGTGCCAGCAGCCAAGACTGGGCAGTTGGAAACACCATATATTTT. Protein sequence: CASSQDWAVGNTIYF.